A single sample gave rise to the 20 T cell receptor beta chains below, sequenced in a study of human T cells and chemical hapten exposure (dated by TCRdb to the early 2020s). This sample's time point label indicates: patch test 2, 6 weeks after DPC sensitization. The meaning of the sample's treatment or condition label: therapeutic diphenylcyclopropenone sensitization with weekly scalp DPC. The library came from RACE. The listed sequencing device is NextSeq 500. Clones were called with MiXCR by TCRdb after fastp trimmed the public reads at Q25, and only in-frame beta chains were retained. Rows are combined by CDR3 protein, so each entry shows the most common genes and DNA. This sample comprises about 400,000 distinct CDR3 sequences, just under 6.5% of them detected only once. The ten largest clones represent around 5.6% of the sample. The input for sequencing was whole blood, taken in connection with sensitization to the hapten diphenylcyclopropenone (DPC). The receptors shown here come from a woman aged 18 to 35 with alopecia areata. Some clones in this sample may be carry-over from other donors' samples.

This clonotype has at least ten counts. The chain uses TRBV20-1 and TRBJ2-3; 9 bases match TRBD2. J gave up 4 bases and V 1 base, and 6 bases lay outside the gene matches. Germline CDR1 reads DFQATT; CDR2 reads SNEGSKA (reference sequence). The CDR3 has 15 residues. CDR3 amino acids: CSARVRGTSPDTQYF. CDR3 bases: TGCAGTGCTAGAGTGCGAGGGACTAGCCCAGATACGCAGTATTTT.

This clonotype came up many times. The V call is TRBV20-1, the J call TRBJ1-2; 10 nucleotides align to TRBD1. CDR3 length equals 15 residues. The germline V gene has CDR1 DFQATT and CDR2 SNEGSKA (reference sequence). V was pared by 2 bases and J by 4 bases, with 7 bases of the junction left unmatched. CDR3 protein: CSARLGQGLFYGYTF. The CDR3 DNA reads as TGCAGTGCTAGATTGGGACAGGGGCTATTCTATGGCTACACCTTC.

This clonotype was observed many times. The V and J genes are TRBV7-9 and TRBJ2-7; 7 nucleotides agree with TRBD2. From germline, CDR1 is SEHNR and CDR2 FQNEAQ (reference sequence). The CDR3 is 16 residues long. J gave up 6 bases and V 5 bases, and 16 bases lay outside the gene matches. Here the CDR3 DNA reads TGTGCCAGCAGCCGACTAGCTGCTGTCGATGGAGGCGAGCAGTACTTC. It translates to CASSRLAAVDGGEQYF.

This chain uses TRBV4-3 with TRBJ2-5; 7 nucleotides align to TRBD1. The V gene end was trimmed by 4 bases and the J gene end by 7 bases; junction bases not matched to a gene: 12. The length of the CDR3 is 15 residues. CDR1 and CDR2 (germline): LGHNA, YSLEER. The CDR3 DNA follows: TGCGCCAGCAGCCGGGGTGTACAGGGGTCAGGGACCCAGTACTTC. Translated, it gives CASSRGVQGSGTQYF.

The chain joins TRBV18 to TRBJ2-3; the D is unclear. V lost 5 bases, J lost 3 bases, and 12 bases lay in between. Per the germline V gene, CDR1 is KGHSH and CDR2 is LQKENI. This CDR3 has 14 amino acids. The CDR3 is CASSSQDGTDTQYF. The CDR3 region has the DNA TGTGCCAGCTCAAGTCAGGACGGGACAGATACGCAGTATTTT.

This clonotype was observed a handful of times. This chain connects TRBV4-3 to TRBJ2-5; D possibly corresponds to TRBD2 (6 bases). This CDR3 region has 15 residues. CDR1 and CDR2 from the germline V gene are LGHNA and YSLEER. The V end was cut by 1 base, the J end by 7 bases, with 16 bases between. CDR3 in DNA: TGCGCCAGCAGCCAAGCGTATGGGGGGAGCGCGACCCAGTACTTC. Its protein is CASSQAYGGSATQYF.

V is TRBV6-5 and J is TRBJ2-3; TRBD2 agrees at 11 bases. The CDR3 contains 14 residues. With V trimmed by 6 bases and J by 7 bases, 6 bases remained unmatched. The germline CDR1 and CDR2 sequences are MNHEY and SVGAGI. Here the CDR3 DNA reads TGTGCCAGCAGGCACACTAGCGGGGGTAATACGCAGTATTTT. It encodes CASRHTSGGNTQYF.

This chain connects TRBV27 to TRBJ1-4; weak D call: TRBD1 (5 bases). In germline, CDR1 is MNHEY, CDR2 SMNVEV (reference sequence). This CDR3 is built from 15 residues. V was clipped by 4 bases and J by 8 bases, with 17 bases between them. CDR3 in DNA: TGTGCCAGCAGTTCCACCACAGGCCTCAGGGAAAAACTGTTTTTT. It translates to CASSSTTGLREKLFF.

This clonotype was recorded at least ten times. V and J are TRBV7-9 and TRBJ1-3; D remains ambiguous. The V end lost 1 base, the J end lost 0 bases, and 7 bases lay between the germline ends. This CDR3 region has 15 residues. Germline V lookup: CDR1 SEHNR, CDR2 FQNEAQ (reference sequence). The CDR3 DNA reads TGTGCCAGCAGCTTAGGAGGAAACTCTGGAAACACCATATATTTT. Its protein product is CASSLGGNSGNTIYF.

This clonotype was recorded at least ten times. The V gene is TRBV7-2, the J gene TRBJ1-4; D is possibly TRBD1 (5 bases). Germline lookup yields CDR1 SGHTA and CDR2 FQGNSA. V gave up 1 base and J gave up 7 bases, with 13 bases separating them. The CDR3 sequence is 15 residues long. The DNA of the CDR3 is TGTGCCAGCAGCTTAGGTGGAGGGGACGGTGAAAAACTGTTTTTT. Its protein is CASSLGGGDGEKLFF.

The V and J genes are TRBV7-9 and TRBJ1-3, with unresolved D. The CDR3 contains 13 residues. Trimming took off 0 bases at V and 4 bases at J, with 4 bases between the two ends. Germline CDR1 is SEHNR and CDR2 is FQNEAQ (reference sequence). This CDR3 is CASSLAEGNTIYF. The DNA for the CDR3 is TGTGCCAGCAGCTTAGCGGAAGGAAACACCATATATTTT.

This rearrangement joins TRBV9 to TRBJ2-3, with TRBD2 matching 8 bases. This CDR3 contains 15 residues. Trimming cost V 0 bases and J 6 bases; bases outside gene matches: 6. The germline V gene has CDR1 SGDLS and CDR2 YYNGEE. The DNA for the CDR3 is TGTGCCAGCAGCGTAGCGGGGGGGACCTGGGATACGCAGTATTTT. This codes for CASSVAGGTWDTQYF.

This clonotype was detected ten times or more. The chain is built from TRBV7-3 and TRBJ1-1; unclear D gene. CDR1 is SGHTA, CDR2 FQGTGA, per germline. This CDR3 is built from 13 residues. With 3 bases removed from V and 5 bases from J, the gap between germline ends came to 10 bases. CDR3 residues: CASSFRKGTEAFF. DNA of the CDR3: TGTGCCAGCAGCTTTCGGAAGGGAACTGAAGCTTTCTTT.

This clonotype showed up just a few times. This chain links TRBV29-1 with TRBJ2-7; 10 nucleotides line up with TRBD1. The CDR3 covers 15 residues. V shed 0 bases and J 6 bases; nucleotides not matched to a gene: 8. The germline gives CDR1 SQVTM, CDR2 ANQGSEA. The DNA for the CDR3 is TGCAGCGTTGAAGATCTCGGGACAGGGGTGAGCGAGCAGTACTTC. This gives the protein CSVEDLGTGVSEQYF.

The sample holds many counts of this clonotype. The V and J genes are TRBV28 and TRBJ1-1, with D maybe TRBD1 (6 bases). V dropped 1 base and J dropped 5 bases, with 17 bases sitting between them. Germline lookup yields CDR1 MDHEN and CDR2 SYDVKM. This CDR3 has 16 amino acids. The CDR3 region is CASSLLQAGERTEAFF. CDR3 in DNA: TGTGCCAGCAGTTTATTGCAGGCAGGGGAAAGAACTGAAGCTTTCTTT.

This clonotype was seen a few times. The chain uses TRBV28 and TRBJ2-7; D may be TRBD2 (5 bases). Trimming cost V 5 bases and J 3 bases, with 14 bases left between them. CDR1 is MDHEN and CDR2 is SYDVKM in the germline V gene. The CDR3 loop spans 14 amino acids. CDR3 sequence reads: CASSPLQEGYEQYF. CDR3 bases: TGTGCCAGCAGTCCCCTCCAAGAGGGCTACGAGCAGTACTTC.

The V call is TRBV20-1, the J call TRBJ1-6; 8 positions match TRBD1. The germline CDR1 and CDR2 sequences are DFQATT and SNEGSKA (reference sequence). Trimming took 3 bases from V and 5 from J; bases not matched to a gene: 6. The CDR3 is made up of 15 amino acids. The CDR3 DNA sequence: TGCAGTGCTAGGACCGGGACAGGACATAATTCACCCCTCCACTTT. Translation gives CSARTGTGHNSPLHF.

The chain links TRBV6-2 or TRBV6-3 to TRBJ2-7, with D perhaps matching TRBD1 (6 bases). The CDR3 sequence is 15 residues long. Trimming removed 2 bases from V and 3 bases from J, with 14 bases in between. Germline CDR1 and CDR2: MNHEY and SVGEGT. CDR3 bases: TGTGCCAGCAGTTACCCTCGGGACACCGGCTACGAGCAGTACTTC. Translating it yields CASSYPRDTGYEQYF.

Many counts were recorded for this clonotype. The chain has TRBV12-3 or TRBV12-4 and TRBJ2-2; maybe TRBD2 (5 bases). V lost 3 bases to trimming and J lost 11 bases, with 13 bases between them. The CDR3 is 13 residues long. The CDR3 nucleotides are TGTGCCAGCAGTTTCGGGCGTGGAGGAGAGCTGTTTTTT. It specifies CASSFGRGGELFF.

This clonotype was counted only a few times. The chain couples TRBV10-3 to TRBJ1-6; unclear D gene. The ends were cut back, 2 bases at V and 8 bases at J, with 4 bases in the middle. Germline V gene sequence: CDR1 ENHRY, CDR2 SYGVKD. The CDR3 extends over 12 amino acids. The CDR3 region is CAISEGDSPLHF. The CDR3 region has the DNA TGTGCCATCAGTGAGGGGGATTCACCCCTCCACTTT.